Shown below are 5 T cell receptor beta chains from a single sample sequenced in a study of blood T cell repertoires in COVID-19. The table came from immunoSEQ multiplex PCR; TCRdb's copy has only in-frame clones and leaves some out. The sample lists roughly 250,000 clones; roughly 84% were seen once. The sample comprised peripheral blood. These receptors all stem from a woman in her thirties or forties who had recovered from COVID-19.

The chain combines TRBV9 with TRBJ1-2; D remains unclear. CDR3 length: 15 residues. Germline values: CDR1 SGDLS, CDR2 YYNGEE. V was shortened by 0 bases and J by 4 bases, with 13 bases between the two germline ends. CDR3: CASSVDPGSSYGYTF. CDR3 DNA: TGTGCCAGCAGCGTAGATCCGGGGAGCAGCTATGGCTACACCTTC.

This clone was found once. CDR3 bases: TGTGCCAGCAGCTCTACAGACAGGGGCCACTACGAGCAGTACTTC. This sequence encodes CASSSTDRGHYEQYF. V and J are TRBV7-8 and TRBJ2-7, with TRBD1 matching 8 bases. From germline, CDR1 is SGHVS and CDR2 FQNEAQ. V trimming: 4 bases; J trimming: 3 bases; junction bases outside the gene matches: 8. This CDR3 spans 15 amino acids.

The CDR3 DNA follows: TGTGCCAGCAGCGAAGGAGTACAGGGAGTTAGTGAAAAACTGTTTTTT. As protein: CASSEGVQGVSEKLFF. The chain links TRBV7-8 to TRBJ1-4; tentative D call: TRBD1 (6 bases). CDR3 length equals 16 residues. V was trimmed by 5 bases and J by 7 bases, leaving 20 bases between them. Germline CDR1 reads SGHVS; CDR2 reads FQNEAQ.

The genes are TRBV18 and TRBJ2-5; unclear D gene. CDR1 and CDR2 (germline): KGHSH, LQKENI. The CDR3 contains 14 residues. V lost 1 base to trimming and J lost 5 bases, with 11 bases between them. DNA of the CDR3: TGTGCCAGCTCACCACGGAGCGTTGGGGAGACCCAGTACTTC. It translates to CASSPRSVGETQYF. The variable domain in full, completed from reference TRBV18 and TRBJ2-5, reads NAGVMQNPRHLVRRRGQEARLRCSPMKGHSHVYWYRQLPEEGLKFMVYLQKENIIDESGMPKERFSAEFPKEGPSILRIQQVVRGDSAAYFCASSPRSVGETQYFGPGTRLLVL.

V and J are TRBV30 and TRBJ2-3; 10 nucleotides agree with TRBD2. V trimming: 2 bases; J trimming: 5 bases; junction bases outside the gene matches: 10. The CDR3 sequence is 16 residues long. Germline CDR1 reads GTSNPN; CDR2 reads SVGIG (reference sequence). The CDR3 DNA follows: TGTGCCTGGAGTCAATGGGGGACTAGCGACAAAGATACGCAGTATTTT. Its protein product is CAWSQWGTSDKDTQYF.